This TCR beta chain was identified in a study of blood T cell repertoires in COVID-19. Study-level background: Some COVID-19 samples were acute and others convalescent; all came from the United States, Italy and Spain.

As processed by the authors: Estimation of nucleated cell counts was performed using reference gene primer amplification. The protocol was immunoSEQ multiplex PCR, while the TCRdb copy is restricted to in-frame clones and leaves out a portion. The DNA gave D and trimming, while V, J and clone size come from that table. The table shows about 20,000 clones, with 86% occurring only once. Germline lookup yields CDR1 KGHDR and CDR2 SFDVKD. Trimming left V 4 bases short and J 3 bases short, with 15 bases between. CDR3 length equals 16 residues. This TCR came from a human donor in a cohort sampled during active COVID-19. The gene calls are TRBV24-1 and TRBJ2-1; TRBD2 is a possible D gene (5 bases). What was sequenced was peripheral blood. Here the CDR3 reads CATSDVSGGGYNEQFF. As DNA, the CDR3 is TGTGCCACCAGTGACGTGAGTGGAGGAGGCTACAATGAGCAGTTCTTC.